The 27 T cell receptor beta chains listed next were all sequenced from one sample in a study of chemoradiotherapy in HPV16-positive cancers. TCRdb's table, derived via immunoSEQ multiplex PCR, lists solely in-frame clones and lacks some. The sample holds 30,000 to 40,000 clones, around 80% seen once. This material consisted of blood, taken from a patient who underwent chemoradiotherapy. The origin of the receptors is a human donor with HPV-associated anogenital cancer.

V is TRBV2 and J is TRBJ2-1, with 8 bases matching TRBD2. The CDR3 is 16 amino acids. Germline-derived CDR1 and CDR2 are SNHLY and FYNNEI. The V and J ends lost 2 bases and 3 bases, in that order; junction bases with no gene match: 6. The CDR3 protein is CASSELGGGFYNEQFF. DNA for the CDR3: TGTGCCAGCAGTGAACTGGGCGGGGGGTTCTACAATGAGCAGTTCTTC. Filled out from reference TRBV2 and TRBJ2-1, the complete variable domain reads EPEVTQTPSHQVTQMGQEVILRCVPISNHLYFYWYRQILGQKVEFLVSFYNNEISEKSEIFDDQFSVERPDGSNFTLKIRSTKLEDSAMYFCASSELGGGFYNEQFFGPGTRLTVL.

The V call is TRBV4-1, the J call TRBJ1-1, with D unresolved. Germline V gene sequence: CDR1 MGHRA, CDR2 YSYEKL. The CDR3 consists of 15 residues. V was shortened by 4 bases and J by 1 base, with 13 bases between the two germline ends. In nucleotides, the CDR3 is TGCGCCAGCAGCCCAAGAGTTCATACGAACACTGAAGCTTTCTTT. Translation gives CASSPRVHTNTEAFF.

CDR3 amino acids: CASNPPGPNYGYTF. CDR3 sequence (DNA): TGTGCCAGTAACCCCCCGGGGCCCAACTATGGCTACACCTTC. The V call is TRBV19, the J call TRBJ1-2; a weak D match, TRBD1 (5 bases). Per the germline V gene, CDR1 is LNHDA and CDR2 is SQIVND (reference sequence). V dropped 7 bases and J dropped 2 bases, with 14 bases sitting between them. The CDR3 is 14 residues long. The whole variable domain, remainder taken from reference TRBV19 and TRBJ1-2, is DGGITQSPKYLFRKEGQNVTLSCEQNLNHDAMYWYRQDPGQGLRLIYYSQIVNDFQKGDIAEGYSVSREKKESFPLTVTSAQKNPTAFYLCASNPPGPNYGYTFGSGTRLTVV.

About this clone: The junction departs from germline at one end; a sequencing error may be responsible. The chain has TRBV2 and TRBJ2-1; no clear D gene. The CDR3 runs to 12 residues. CDR1 is SNHLY, CDR2 FYNNEI, per germline. CDR3 sequence (DNA): TGTGCCAGCAGAGAAGAATACAATGAGCAGTTCTTC. Its protein product is CASREEYNEQFF.

The chain combines TRBV7-6 with TRBJ2-3; D uncertain. The CDR3 loop spans 15 amino acids. Germline V CDR1 and CDR2: SGHVS, FNYEAQ. V lost 1 base, J lost 5 bases, and 13 bases lay in between. The CDR3 reads CASSLDPLNVDTQYF. Here the CDR3 DNA reads TGTGCCAGCAGCTTAGACCCCTTAAATGTAGATACGCAGTATTTT. The variable domain in full, with the rest retrieved from reference TRBV7-6 and TRBJ2-3, is GAGVSQSPRYKVTKRGQDVALRCDPISGHVSLYWYRQALGQGPEFLTYFNYEAQQDKSGLPNDRFSAERPEGSISTLTIQRTEQRDSAMYRCASSLDPLNVDTQYFGPGTRLTVL.

This rearrangement joins TRBV6-1 to TRBJ2-7; D is possibly TRBD2 (7 bases). This CDR3 has 13 amino acids. Trimming took 6 bases from V and 3 from J, leaving 12 bases between them. Germline CDR1 reads MNHNS; CDR2 reads SASEGT. The CDR3 here is CASRAGAGYEQYF. CDR3 nucleotide sequence: TGTGCCAGCAGGGCGGGGGCGGGCTACGAGCAGTACTTC.

This chain connects TRBV5-1 to TRBJ1-1; TRBD1 might be the D (6 bases). This CDR3 contains 15 residues. The V gene's germline CDR1 is SGHRS and CDR2 YFSETQ. The V gene lost 1 base and the J gene lost 6 bases, with 16 bases spanning the gap. CDR3 in amino acids: CASSLSGTSNAEAFF. As DNA, the CDR3 is TGCGCCAGCAGCTTGTCCGGGACAAGTAATGCTGAAGCTTTCTTT.

The chain has TRBV6-4 and TRBJ1-1; 7 bases match TRBD1. The CDR3 is 13 residues long. In germline, CDR1 is MRHNA, CDR2 SNTAGT. V lost 6 bases to trimming and J lost 2 bases; unmatched junction nucleotides: 3. CDR3 bases: TGTGCCAGCAGAAGGACAGGAAACACTGAAGCTTTCTTT. Translated: CASRRTGNTEAFF.

This clone has just one count. The chain recombines TRBV5-1 with TRBJ1-3; D may be TRBD1 (5 bases). This CDR3 contains 15 residues. CDR1 is SGHRS and CDR2 is YFSETQ in the germline V gene. Trimming removed 5 bases from V and 0 bases from J, with 12 bases in between. The CDR3 DNA sequence: TGCGCCAGCAGTTTGACAGCTTCCTCTGGAAACACCATATATTTT. Translating gives CASSLTASSGNTIYF.

The chain combines TRBV11-2 with TRBJ2-5; TRBD1 is a possible D gene (8 bases). V was pared by 10 bases and J by 7 bases, with 25 bases between. This CDR3 is built from 15 residues. Looked up from germline, CDR1 is SGHAT and CDR2 is FQNNGV. The CDR3 DNA reads as TGTGCCACCGCACCCGGTACAGGGGGGAGGGTGACCCAGTACTTC. As protein: CATAPGTGGRVTQYF.

The chain is built from TRBV7-9 and TRBJ1-4; unclear D gene. This CDR3 has 15 residues. Per the germline V gene, CDR1 is SEHNR and CDR2 is FQNEAQ (reference sequence). V lost 4 bases and J lost 3, with 12 bases in between. The CDR3 DNA follows: TGTGCCAGCAGCTCCTATTCGGCCGCTAATGAAAAACTGTTTTTT. This codes for CASSSYSAANEKLFF.

The rearrangement joins TRBV7-9 to TRBJ1-2; TRBD1 agrees at 10 bases. The CDR3 is made up of 15 amino acids. Germline V gene lookup returns CDR1 SEHNR and CDR2 FQNEAQ (reference sequence). After removal of 3 bases from V and 7 bases from J, the junction contained 8 bases not matched to a gene. The CDR3 loop is CASSLNIGTGVGYTF. CDR3 in DNA: TGTGCCAGCAGCTTGAACATCGGGACAGGGGTTGGCTACACCTTC.

The gene calls are TRBV18 and TRBJ1-2; tentatively, D is TRBD1 (5 bases). Trimming pared 1 base from V and 2 bases from J, leaving 14 bases between. CDR1 and CDR2 (germline): KGHSH, LQKENI. The CDR3 has 16 residues. CDR3: CASSPQTGTTNYGYTF. CDR3 nucleotide sequence: TGTGCCAGCTCACCACAGACGGGGACTACAAACTATGGCTACACCTTC.

The V call is TRBV10-1, the J call TRBJ2-3; weak D call: TRBD2 (7 bases). V lost 2 bases and J lost 5, with 11 bases in between. This CDR3 region has 14 residues. CDR1 is WNHNN and CDR2 is SYGVQD in the germline V gene (reference sequence). This CDR3 is CASSERGGGDTQYF. Here the CDR3 DNA reads TGCGCCAGCAGTGAGAGAGGGGGGGGAGATACGCAGTATTTT.

This clone showed up just once. This chain connects TRBV11-2 to TRBJ1-1; possibly TRBD1 for D (5 bases). Germline CDR1 reads SGHAT; CDR2 reads FQNNGV. This CDR3 contains 14 residues. V was cut by 5 bases and J by 4 bases, with 14 bases left in between. The CDR3, as DNA: TGTGCCAGCAGCGCTACAGGCGGGAGCACTGAAGCTTTCTTT. Amino acids: CASSATGGSTEAFF.

With respect to this clone: The sample has other DNA sequences that encode this CDR3 too. The chain carries TRBV5-1 and TRBJ1-1; weak D call: TRBD1 (6 bases). V was trimmed by 4 bases and J by 1 base, leaving 14 bases between them. Per germline, CDR1 SGHRS and CDR2 YFSETQ. This CDR3 spans 15 amino acids. The DNA of the CDR3 is TGCGCCAGCAGCCTGACAGGAACGGGGAACACTGAAGCTTTCTTT. Its protein is CASSLTGTGNTEAFF. The variable domain in full, completed from reference TRBV5-1 and TRBJ1-1, reads KAGVTQTPRYLIKTRGQQVTLSCSPISGHRSVSWYQQTPGQGLQFLFEYFSETQRNKGNFPGRFSGRQFSNSRSEMNVSTLELGDSALYLCASSLTGTGNTEAFFGQGTRLTVV.

The V gene is TRBV7-2, the J gene TRBJ2-1; D is possibly TRBD2 (6 bases). This CDR3 comprises 15 residues. Germline V gene sequence: CDR1 SGHTA, CDR2 FQGNSA. The germline V and J ends were trimmed by 4 bases and 6 bases, with 16 bases remaining between them. DNA of the CDR3: TGTGCCAGCAGCTCAACCCCAACGGGGGTCAATGAGCAGTTCTTC. It specifies CASSSTPTGVNEQFF.

The chain has TRBV7-6 and TRBJ2-2, with D possibly being TRBD2 (6 bases). Germline V lookup: CDR1 SGHVS, CDR2 FNYEAQ. The CDR3 has 14 residues. V lost 5 bases to trimming and J lost 7 bases, with 14 bases between them. CDR3 nucleotides: TGTGCCAGCAGCCCTCTGCGGGGTCTCGGGGAGCTGTTTTTT. Its protein product is CASSPLRGLGELFF. The whole variable domain, filled in from reference TRBV7-6 and TRBJ2-2, reads GAGVSQSPRYKVTKRGQDVALRCDPISGHVSLYWYRQALGQGPEFLTYFNYEAQQDKSGLPNDRFSAERPEGSISTLTIQRTEQRDSAMYRCASSPLRGLGELFFGEGSRLTVL.

This clone was seen only a few times. The chain links TRBV7-7 to TRBJ2-5; TRBD2 agrees at 7 bases. The CDR3 extends over 15 amino acids. Germline V lookup: CDR1 SSHAT, CDR2 FNYEAQ (reference sequence). The V gene end was trimmed by 3 bases and the J gene end by 1 base; junction bases not matched to a gene: 5. The DNA for the CDR3 is TGTGCCAGCAGCTTTACACCGGGAGGCCAAGAGACCCAGTACTTC. It specifies CASSFTPGGQETQYF.

V is TRBV7-2 and J is TRBJ2-3; D uncertain. Germline V lookup: CDR1 SGHTA, CDR2 FQGNSA. This CDR3 is 12 amino acids long. V was cut by 1 base and J by 3 bases, with 2 bases left in between. The CDR3 loop reads CASSLGTDTQYF. CDR3 nucleotides: TGTGCCAGCAGCTTAGGGACAGATACGCAGTATTTT.

In its sample, this clone is medium-sized. This chain links TRBV19 with TRBJ1-2; D might be TRBD1 (5 bases). CDR1 is LNHDA, CDR2 SQIVND, per germline (reference sequence). The CDR3 spans 13 residues. The CDR3 region is CGIQDPAYGGYTF. The CDR3 DNA reads TGTGGGATACAGGATCCGGCGTACGGCGGCTACACCTTC.

CDR3: CASSVAGGLAKNIQYF. The DNA for the CDR3 is TGTGCCAGCAGCGTAGCGGGGGGGCTGGCCAAAAACATTCAGTACTTC. The chain is built from TRBV9 and TRBJ2-4; 8 nucleotides match TRBD2. The CDR3 totals 16 residues. V lost 0 bases, J lost 1 base, and 3 bases stayed unmatched. Germline V lookup: CDR1 SGDLS, CDR2 YYNGEE.

The genes are TRBV7-9 and TRBJ2-7; no clear D. Germline V gene lookup returns CDR1 SEHNR and CDR2 FQNEAQ (reference sequence). The germline V and J ends were trimmed by 3 bases and 0 bases, with 9 bases remaining between them. This CDR3 spans 14 amino acids. CDR3 amino acids: CASSLWSTSYEQYF. CDR3 DNA sequence: TGTGCCAGCAGCTTGTGGTCTACCTCCTACGAGCAGTACTTC.

V and J are TRBV2 and TRBJ2-1; 11 bases align to TRBD2. The CDR3 has 15 residues. Losses at the gene ends were 1 base for V and 8 bases for J; bases not matched to a gene: 4. The germline V gene has CDR1 SNHLY and CDR2 FYNNEI. CDR3 DNA sequence: TGTGCCAGCAGTGAAGGACTAGCGGGGTCTGATGAGCAGTTCTTC. Its protein is CASSEGLAGSDEQFF.

The rearrangement uses TRBV6-5 and TRBJ2-5; a weak D match, TRBD2 (7 bases). This CDR3 contains 15 residues. Trimming took 2 bases from V and 5 from J, leaving 15 bases between them. Germline loops: CDR1 MNHEY, CDR2 SVGAGI. The DNA for the CDR3 is TGTGCCAGCAGTTACCTCAAGGGGGAGGGTGAGACCCAGTACTTC. Amino acids: CASSYLKGEGETQYF.

The chain uses TRBV7-2 and TRBJ2-7; 14 bases match TRBD2. The CDR3 runs to 15 residues. The J segment lost 4 bases and the V segment lost 6 bases, leaving 5 bases of the junction unmatched. CDR1 SGHTA and CDR2 FQGNSA come from the germline V gene. This chain's CDR3 is CASSYGLAGGYEQYF. The CDR3 region has the DNA TGTGCCAGCAGTTATGGACTAGCGGGGGGTTACGAGCAGTACTTC.

The chain has TRBV7-9 and TRBJ1-5, with unresolved D. CDR1 and CDR2 (germline): SEHNR, FQNEAQ (reference sequence). V dropped 7 bases and J dropped 0 bases, with 25 bases sitting between them. The CDR3 length is 19 residues. CDR3 bases: TGTGCCAGCACCCCACCGTTGGAATTCAAGATATATAGCAATCAGCCCCAGCATTTT. This translates into CASTPPLEFKIYSNQPQHF.